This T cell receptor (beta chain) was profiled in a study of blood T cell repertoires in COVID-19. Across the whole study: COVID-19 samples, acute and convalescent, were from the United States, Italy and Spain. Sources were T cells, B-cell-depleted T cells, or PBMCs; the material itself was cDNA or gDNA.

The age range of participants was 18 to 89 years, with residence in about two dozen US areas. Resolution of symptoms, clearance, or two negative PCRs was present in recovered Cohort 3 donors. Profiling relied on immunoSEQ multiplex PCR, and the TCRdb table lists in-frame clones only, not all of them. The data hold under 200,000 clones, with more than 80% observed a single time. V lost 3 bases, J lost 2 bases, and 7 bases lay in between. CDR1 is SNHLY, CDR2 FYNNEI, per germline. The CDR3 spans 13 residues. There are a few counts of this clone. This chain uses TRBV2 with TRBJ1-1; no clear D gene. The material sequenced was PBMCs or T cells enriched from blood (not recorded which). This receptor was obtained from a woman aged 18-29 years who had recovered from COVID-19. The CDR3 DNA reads TGTGCCAGCAGTGACGAACTTAACACTGAAGCTTTCTTT. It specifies CASSDELNTEAFF.